These 32 T cell receptor beta chains originate from one sample sequenced in a study of Tregs in tolerant kidney transplant recipients. Their antigens are not known. Libraries were prepared by immunoSEQ multiplex PCR; TCRdb keeps only in-frame clonotypes and omits some of them. Here the sample spans about 31,000 clones, about four fifths being singletons. Sequenced sample: Tregs from blood cultured with allogeneic cells. Receptors were obtained from a human donor in good health.

The V gene is TRBV7-2, the J gene TRBJ2-1; D gene uncertain. The germline gives CDR1 SGHTA, CDR2 FQGNSA. The length of the CDR3 is 14 residues. Trimming removed 1 base from V and 5 bases from J, with 9 bases in between. The CDR3 loop reads CASSLVGQNNEQFF. CDR3 in DNA: TGTGCCAGCAGCTTAGTCGGGCAGAACAATGAGCAGTTCTTC.

In its sample, this clone was seen a few times. The V call is TRBV7-2, the J call TRBJ1-6; possibly TRBD1 for D (6 bases). V was trimmed by 5 bases and J by 7 bases, leaving 18 bases between them. CDR1 is SGHTA, CDR2 FQGNSA, per germline. This CDR3 contains 16 residues. CDR3 DNA: TGTGCCAGCAGCCCTTACCCACAGGGAATGAATTCACCCCTCCACTTT. Encoded protein: CASSPYPQGMNSPLHF.

The chain employs TRBV7-2 and TRBJ2-6; 11 bases align to TRBD2. The CDR3 contains 17 residues. J lost 0 bases, V lost 2 bases, and 0 bases had no gene match. CDR1 and CDR2 (germline): SGHTA, FQGNSA. CDR3 bases: TGTGCCAGCAGCTTACTAGCGGGAGGCTCTGGGGCCAACGTCCTGACTTTC. It encodes CASSLLAGGSGANVLTF. Full variable domain (rest looked up from reference TRBV7-2 and TRBJ2-6): GAGVSQSPSNKVTEKGKDVELRCDPISGHTALYWYRQSLGQGLEFLIYFQGNSAPDKSGLPSDRFSAERTGGSVSTLTIQRTQQEDSAVYLCASSLLAGGSGANVLTFGAGSRLTVL.

This rearrangement joins TRBV9 to TRBJ1-6, with a possible D match to TRBD1 (6 bases). Germline lookup yields CDR1 SGDLS and CDR2 YYNGEE. The ends were cut back, 3 bases at V and 10 bases at J, with 23 bases in the middle. The CDR3 is 17 residues long. The chain's CDR3 is CASSAEVRGTWNSPLHF. The DNA for the CDR3 is TGTGCCAGCAGCGCCGAGGTTAGGGGGACGTGGAACTCACCCCTCCACTTT.

The V gene is TRBV2, the J gene TRBJ2-5, with a tentative D call TRBD1 (5 bases). Germline CDR1 is SNHLY and CDR2 is FYNNEI. The germline V and J ends were trimmed by 4 bases and 5 bases, with 14 bases remaining between them. There are 14 residues in the CDR3. CDR3 bases: TGTGCCAGCAGTGCAGATGGCAGGGTTGAGACCCAGTACTTC. This translates into CASSADGRVETQYF.

The CDR3 sequence: CASSAIPGTGAYEQYF. The CDR3 DNA sequence: TGTGCCAGCAGCGCGATCCCCGGGACAGGGGCCTACGAGCAGTACTTC. The chain has TRBV11-2 and TRBJ2-7; 10 positions agree with TRBD1. The CDR3 has 16 amino acids. CDR1 is SGHAT and CDR2 is FQNNGV in the germline V gene. After removal of 5 bases from V and 2 bases from J, the junction contained 9 bases not matched to a gene.

J is TRBJ1-2 and V is TRBV9; 7 positions agree with TRBD1. CDR1 and CDR2 (germline): SGDLS, YYNGEE. Unmatched junction bases numbered 4, after V lost 0 bases and J lost 2 bases. The CDR3 spans 15 residues. The CDR3 DNA reads as TGTGCCAGCAGCGTAGAAGGGGGCGCGAACTATGGCTACACCTTC. As protein: CASSVEGGANYGYTF.

The J gene is TRBJ2-5, the V gene TRBV18, with D hard to call. The CDR3 is made up of 16 amino acids. Deletions cut 0 bases from V and 3 bases from J, with 14 bases between. Germline lookup yields CDR1 KGHSH and CDR2 LQKENI. Here the CDR3 reads CASSPPVSGLKETQYF. CDR3 in DNA: TGTGCCAGCTCACCACCGGTTTCTGGGCTAAAAGAGACCCAGTACTTC.

The sample holds one count of this clone. V gene TRBV5-1 combines with J gene TRBJ2-7; 7 bases align to TRBD1. After removal of 4 bases from V and 3 bases from J, the junction contained 7 bases not matched to a gene. The CDR3 sequence is 14 residues long. Germline V CDR1 and CDR2: SGHRS, YFSETQ. CDR3 sequence (DNA): TGCGCCAGCAGCAGCTACAGGGGTAACTACGAGCAGTACTTC. This encodes CASSSYRGNYEQYF. Together with reference TRBV5-1 and TRBJ2-7, the CDR3 gives the full variable domain: KAGVTQTPRYLIKTRGQQVTLSCSPISGHRSVSWYQQTPGQGLQFLFEYFSETQRNKGNFPGRFSGRQFSNSRSEMNVSTLELGDSALYLCASSSYRGNYEQYFGPGTRLTVT.

The chain recombines TRBV6-5 with TRBJ2-7; D not certain. The CDR3 sequence is 11 residues long. Looked up from germline, CDR1 is MNHEY and CDR2 is SVGAGI. V lost 4 bases to trimming and J lost 3 bases, with 4 bases between them. CDR3: CASSLIYEQYF. The CDR3, as DNA: TGTGCCAGCAGTTTGATCTACGAGCAGTACTTC.

This clone was found a few times. The chain recombines TRBV9 with TRBJ2-4; 9 bases are shared with TRBD1. This CDR3 is built from 13 residues. Germline assignment: CDR1 SGDLS and CDR2 YYNGEE. V lost 4 bases and J lost 9; bases outside the gene matches: 5. The CDR3 region is CASSPGQGTIQYF. The CDR3, as DNA: TGTGCCAGCAGCCCAGGACAGGGGACCATTCAGTACTTC.

The chain uses TRBV21-1 and TRBJ2-3; the table's D call, TRBD1, was not checked against the DNA. TRBV21-1 is flagged as a pseudogene. The CDR3 runs 17 residues. CDR3 DNA sequence: TGTGCCAGCAGCAAGCCAAAGGGTGGTGGGGCGGAGGATACGCAGTATTTT. Amino acid sequence: CASSKPKGGGAEDTQYF.

V gene TRBV13 combines with J gene TRBJ1-2; D gene ambiguous. The germline gives CDR1 PRHDT, CDR2 FYEKMQ (reference sequence). This CDR3 spans 17 amino acids. The ends were cut back, 7 bases at V and 2 bases at J, with 23 bases in the middle. The CDR3 DNA reads as TGTGCCAGCACCCCGACAAGGGTGGACCTAACCAACTATGGCTACACCTTC. Encoded protein: CASTPTRVDLTNYGYTF.

The V call is TRBV29-1, the J call TRBJ2-5; a weak D match, TRBD1 (7 bases). Per the germline V gene, CDR1 is SQVTM and CDR2 is ANQGSEA. The CDR3 extends over 14 amino acids. Trimming removed 6 bases at V and 9 bases at J, with 23 bases between. The CDR3 DNA follows: TGCAGCGTGCCCAGGGGGACAGCCGGGGGTGCCCAGTACTTC. This gives the protein CSVPRGTAGGAQYF.

V gene TRBV30 combines with J gene TRBJ1-5; TRBD1 matches at 9 bases. The length of the CDR3 is 17 residues. V lost 3 bases and J lost 6; bases outside the gene matches: 15. The germline gives CDR1 GTSNPN, CDR2 SVGIG (reference sequence). The DNA for the CDR3 is TGTGCCTGGAGCCGATCCGGGACAGGGTTTTTCCCTCAGCCCCAGCATTTT. Encoded protein: CAWSRSGTGFFPQPQHF.

The rearrangement links TRBV5-1 to TRBJ2-1; D unclear. This CDR3 region has 14 residues. In germline, CDR1 is SGHRS, CDR2 YFSETQ. V lost 2 bases, J lost 9 bases, and 15 bases lay in between. The CDR3 DNA sequence: TGCGCCAGCAGCTTTTTTTTTATAGATAGTGAGCAGTTCTTC. Translation: CASSFFFIDSEQFF.

The V call is TRBV2, the J call TRBJ2-2, with 9 bases that match TRBD1. The CDR3 totals 16 residues. V shed 6 bases and J 1 base; nucleotides not matched to a gene: 6. The germline V gene has CDR1 SNHLY and CDR2 FYNNEI. The CDR3 sequence: CASSQGTGRNTGELFF. CDR3 bases: TGTGCCAGCAGCCAAGGGACAGGGCGGAACACCGGGGAGCTGTTTTTT. Full variable domain (outside the CDR3, taken from reference TRBV2 and TRBJ2-2): EPEVTQTPSHQVTQMGQEVILRCVPISNHLYFYWYRQILGQKVEFLVSFYNNEISEKSEIFDDQFSVERPDGSNFTLKIRSTKLEDSAMYFCASSQGTGRNTGELFFGEGSRLTVL.

The chain recombines TRBV6-1 with TRBJ1-2; D is unclear. V was trimmed by 6 bases and J by 4 bases, leaving 9 bases between them. CDR3 size: 12 residues. Germline-derived CDR1 and CDR2 are MNHNS and SASEGT. CDR3 residues: CASRFRPYGYTF. As DNA, the CDR3 is TGTGCCAGCAGGTTTAGACCCTATGGCTACACCTTC.

This clone has just one count. The chain combines TRBV7-9 with TRBJ1-3; D ambiguous. Trimming stripped 5 bases from V and 0 bases from J, with 11 bases between. CDR1 and CDR2 (germline): SEHNR, FQNEAQ (reference sequence). The CDR3 covers 15 residues. The CDR3 protein is CASSLGRSSGNTIYF. CDR3 sequence (DNA): TGTGCCAGCAGCCTCGGCAGGAGCTCTGGAAACACCATATATTTT.

The chain recombines TRBV7-2 with TRBJ1-5; TRBD1 might be the D (5 bases). Germline-derived CDR1 and CDR2 are SGHTA and FQGNSA. The ends were cut back, 3 bases at V and 6 bases at J, with 12 bases in the middle. The length of the CDR3 is 14 residues. CDR3 region: CASSFQGKGQPQHF. CDR3 DNA: TGTGCCAGCAGCTTTCAGGGAAAGGGTCAGCCCCAGCATTTT.

This clone came up once. This sequence joins TRBV5-6 and TRBJ2-7; 11 bases map to TRBD2. J was trimmed by 0 bases and V by 4 bases; bases with no gene match: 9. The germline V gene has CDR1 SGHDT and CDR2 YYEEEE. This CDR3 has 17 residues. The DNA for the CDR3 is TGTGCCAGCAGCGCCGGACTAGCGGGCCTCTTCTCCTACGAGCAGTACTTC. It encodes CASSAGLAGLFSYEQYF.

This sequence joins TRBV14 and TRBJ2-5; 8 positions match TRBD1. Looked up from germline, CDR1 is SGHDN and CDR2 is FVKESK. Losses at the gene ends were 4 bases for V and 5 bases for J; bases not matched to a gene: 6. The CDR3 length is 14 residues. The CDR3 spells CASSRRQGWETQYF. DNA of the CDR3: TGTGCCAGCAGCCGCCGACAGGGGTGGGAGACCCAGTACTTC. The entire variable domain, with the rest obtained from reference TRBV14 and TRBJ2-5, is as follows: EAGVTQFPSHSVIEKGQTVTLRCDPISGHDNLYWYRRVMGKEIKFLLHFVKESKQDESGMPNNRFLAERTGGTYSTLKVQPAELEDSGVYFCASSRRQGWETQYFGPGTRLLVL.

V usage is TRBV6-1 and J usage is TRBJ1-1; possible D gene TRBD1, 5 bases. Germline V gives CDR1 MNHNS, CDR2 SASEGT. V shed 6 bases and J shed 0 bases, with 8 bases lying between them. This CDR3 region has 13 residues. As DNA, the CDR3 is TGTGCCAGCAGCGGGACTGTGAACACTGAAGCTTTCTTT. Its translation is CASSGTVNTEAFF.

The rearrangement links TRBV6-1 to TRBJ2-6, with unresolved D. V lost 9 bases, J lost 2 bases, and 8 bases lay in between. The CDR3 length is 13 residues. The germline V gene has CDR1 MNHNS and CDR2 SASEGT. CDR3 DNA sequence: TGTGCCAGTCAGAAGCCTGGGGCCAACGTCCTGACTTTC. Translated: CASQKPGANVLTF.

V and J are TRBV5-1 and TRBJ2-3; possibly TRBD1 for D (6 bases). The CDR3 has 15 residues. V lost 0 bases to trimming and J lost 1 base, with 9 bases between them. Per germline, CDR1 SGHRS and CDR2 YFSETQ. CDR3 bases: TGCGCCAGCAGCTTGGGACAGGAACGCACAGATACGCAGTATTTT. Translated, it gives CASSLGQERTDTQYF.

The chain has TRBV21-1 and TRBJ2-1. TRBV21-1 is annotated as a pseudogene. This CDR3 has 13 amino acids. The CDR3 is CASSSLVGNEQFF. CDR3 bases: TGTGCCAGCAGCAGTCTGGTGGGGAATGAGCAGTTCTTC.

This clone occurred a few times. This chain connects TRBV5-1 to TRBJ2-1, with TRBD2 as a possible D gene (6 bases). The V and J ends lost 0 bases and 6 bases respectively, with 13 bases between them. The CDR3 spans 15 residues. In germline, CDR1 is SGHRS, CDR2 YFSETQ. The CDR3 sequence: CASSLGGEASNEQFF. The CDR3 bases are TGCGCCAGCAGCTTGGGCGGGGAAGCTAGCAATGAGCAGTTCTTC.

The chain employs TRBV6-5 and TRBJ1-5; 11 nucleotides agree with TRBD1. The CDR3 length is 15 residues. J gave up 4 bases and V 5 bases, and 4 bases lay outside the gene matches. Per germline, CDR1 MNHEY and CDR2 SVGAGI. The CDR3: CASSPWDRGNQPQHF. CDR3 nucleotide sequence: TGTGCCAGCAGTCCCTGGGACAGGGGGAATCAGCCCCAGCATTTT.

The chain employs TRBV4-3 and TRBJ1-2; 10 positions agree with TRBD1. This CDR3 has 15 amino acids. V lost 3 bases and J lost 8; bases outside the gene matches: 9. CDR1 is LGHNA, CDR2 YSLEER, per germline. The CDR3 is CASSQPGQGLEGYTF. CDR3 nucleotides: TGCGCCAGCAGCCAGCCGGGACAGGGGTTGGAGGGCTACACCTTC.

V usage is TRBV14 and J usage is TRBJ1-1, with TRBD1 matching over 8 bases. With 4 bases clipped from V and 5 bases from J, the junction kept 3 bases outside the gene matches. The CDR3 has 13 amino acids. Germline V gives CDR1 SGHDN, CDR2 FVKESK. The CDR3 DNA sequence: TGTGCCAGCAGCCTCACAGGGGGAACTGAAGCTTTCTTT. It codes for CASSLTGGTEAFF.

The chain links TRBV9 to TRBJ1-2; 7 bases map to TRBD1. The germline CDR1 and CDR2 sequences are SGDLS and YYNGEE. This CDR3 is 14 amino acids long. Trimming removed 3 bases from V and 4 bases from J; junction bases left unmatched: 6. The CDR3 DNA sequence: TGTGCCAGCAGCGAAGGACAGGCCCTCTATGGCTACACCTTC. It specifies CASSEGQALYGYTF.

The rearrangement joins TRBV4-2 to TRBJ2-7, with D unresolved. Germline-derived CDR1 and CDR2 are LGHNA and YNFKEQ. The CDR3 runs to 13 residues. V lost 5 bases to trimming and J lost 1 base, with 9 bases between them. CDR3 loop: CASSLKGSYEQYF. CDR3 DNA: TGTGCCAGCAGCTTGAAGGGTTCCTACGAGCAGTACTTC.